A selection of T cell receptor beta chains follows, all from one sample in a study of T cells in Graves' hyperthyroidism and ophthalmopathy. MiXCR, applied by TCRdb to the multiplex PCR reads, yields one record per CDR3 protein. Altogether some 500,000 distinct CDR3 sequences are present, about an eighth being singletons, with the ten largest covering around 17%. Sequenced input: blood. The receptors originated from a woman in her late teens or twenties with Graves' hyperthyroidism. Both conserved end residues are part of each CDR3. The D gene is left open where the match is weak. Clone size is not always given. Where it is, it says once, few, many or a class for expanded clones.

j_call d_call v_call clone_size cdr3_aa cdr3_nt
TRBJ2-3 TRBD2 TRBV7-9 . CASSGRLAGVGTQYF TGTGCCAGCAGCGGCAGACTAGCGGGAGTAGGAACGCAGTATTTT
TRBJ2-3 TRBD2 TRBV5-1 many CASSLIGRAPSDTQYF TGCGCCAGCAGCTTGATCGGGAGGGCGCCATCAGATACGCAGTATTTT
TRBJ2-4 . TRBV5-1 many CASSPLENGDKNIQYF TGCGCCAGCAGCCCTTTAGAGAATGGAGACAAAAACATTCAGTACTTC
TRBJ2-1 . TRBV20-1 many CSARQVSSYNEQFF TGCAGTGCAAGGCAGGTTTCCTCCTACAATGAGCAGTTCTTC
TRBJ1-4 . TRBV4-2 . CASSQRPAGTSDEKLFF TGTGCCAGCAGCCAACGACCTGCCGGGACATCTGATGAAAAACTGTTTTTT
TRBJ1-1 . TRBV6-2/TRBV6-3 many CASSPGGQGLANTEAFF TGTGCCAGCAGTCCTGGGGGGCAGGGCCTCGCGAACACTGAAGCTTTCTTT
TRBJ1-5 . TRBV19 few CASSFRDTMRNQPQHF TGTGCCAGTAGTTTCCGGGACACTATGCGCAATCAGCCCCAGCATTTT
TRBJ2-1 . TRBV7-3 many CASSFAGLVNEQFF TGTGCCAGCAGCTTCGCGGGACTCGTCAATGAGCAGTTCTTC
TRBJ2-4 . TRBV2 . CASSEFEQSVAKNIQYF TGTGCCAGCAGTGAATTTGAACAAAGTGTAGCCAAAAACATTCAGTACTTC
TRBJ1-2 . TRBV20-1 many CSASGVQTYGYTF TGCAGTGCTAGCGGCGTACAGACCTATGGCTACACCTTC
TRBJ2-7 . TRBV3-1 . CASSESQSFPYEQYF TGTGCCAGCAGCGAAAGCCAGAGCTTTCCCTACGAGCAGTACTTC
TRBJ2-2 . TRBV9 . CASSGGNPGELFF TGTGCCAGCAGCGGGGGGAATCCCGGGGAGCTGTTTTTT
TRBJ2-7 . TRBV20-1 . CSARPALLGEQYF TGCAGTGCTAGACCGGCCCTCCTGGGGGAGCAGTACTTC